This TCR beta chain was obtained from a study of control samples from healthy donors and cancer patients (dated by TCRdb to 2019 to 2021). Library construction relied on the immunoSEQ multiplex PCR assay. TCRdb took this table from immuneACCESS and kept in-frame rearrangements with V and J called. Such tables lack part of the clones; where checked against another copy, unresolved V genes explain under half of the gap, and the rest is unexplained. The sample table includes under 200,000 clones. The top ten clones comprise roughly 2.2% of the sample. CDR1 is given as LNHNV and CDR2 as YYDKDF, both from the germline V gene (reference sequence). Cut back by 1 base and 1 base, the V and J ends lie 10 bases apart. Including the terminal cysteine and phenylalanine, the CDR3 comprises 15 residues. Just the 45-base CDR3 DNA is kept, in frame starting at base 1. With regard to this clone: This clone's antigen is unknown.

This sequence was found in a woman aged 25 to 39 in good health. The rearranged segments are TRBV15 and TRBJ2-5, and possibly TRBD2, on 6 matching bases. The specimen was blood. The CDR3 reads CATSRGASVQETQYF. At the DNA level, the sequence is TGTGCCACCAGCAGAGGGGCTAGCGTCCAAGAGACCCAGTACTTC.